This TCR beta chain stems from a study of cytomegalovirus exposure and HLA in healthy donors. As regards this clone: Antigen specificity is unknown.

Study-level points and caveats: It was in a later analysis that TCR association rates were seen to vary by HLA locus, highest for DRB1 and lowest for HLA-C. Earlier analysis looked at TCR beta V segments, and most were productive about 90% or about 30% of the time. Several of the most significant clusters were apparently associated with common viral pathogens in a later analysis. Because they were indistinguishable, some V segments, including TRBV6-2 and TRBV6-3, were excluded.

The primer mix had 60 Vbeta and 13 Jbeta primers. Assay used: immunoSEQ multiplex PCR; TCRdb lists only in-frame clones, some missing. The repertoire holds around 120,000 clones, under 90% seen once, with about 3.9% in the top ten. Germline CDR1 is SNHLY and CDR2 is FYNNEI. This CDR3 is 15 amino acids long. V shed 6 bases and J 6 bases; nucleotides not matched to a gene: 7. The sample was PBMCs. The source of this sequence is a woman aged 25 to 39 in good health and CMV-seronegative. The chain joins TRBV2 to TRBJ2-1; TRBD2 matches at 11 bases. This chain's CDR3 is CASRPLAGVGNEQFF. The CDR3 DNA is TGTGCCAGCAGGCCACTAGCGGGAGTAGGCAATGAGCAGTTCTTC.